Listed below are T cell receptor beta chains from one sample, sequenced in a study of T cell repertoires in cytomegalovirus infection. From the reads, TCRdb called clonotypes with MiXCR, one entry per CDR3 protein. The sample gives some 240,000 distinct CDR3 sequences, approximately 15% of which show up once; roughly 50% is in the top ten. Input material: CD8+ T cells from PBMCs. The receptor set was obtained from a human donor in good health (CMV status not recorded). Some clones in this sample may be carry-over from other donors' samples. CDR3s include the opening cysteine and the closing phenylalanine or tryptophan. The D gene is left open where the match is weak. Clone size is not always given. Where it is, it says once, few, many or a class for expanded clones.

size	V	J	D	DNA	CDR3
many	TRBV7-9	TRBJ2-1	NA	TGTGCCAGCAGCTTAGACTCCGAATGGCAGTTCTTC	CASSLDSEWQFF
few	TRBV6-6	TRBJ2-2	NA	TGTGCCAGCAGTTACGGAGGGAACGGGGAGCTGTTTTTT	CASSYGGNGELFF
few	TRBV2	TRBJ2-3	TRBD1	TGTGCCAGCAGAACCGGGACAGCAAGCACAGATACGCAGTATTTT	CASRTGTASTDTQYF
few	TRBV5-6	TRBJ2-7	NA	TGTGCCAGCAGCTTGGGGACAGATTTTTCAATAACCCCCCCGCAGTACTTC	CASSLGTDFSITPPQYF
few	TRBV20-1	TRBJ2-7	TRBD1	TGCAGTGCTACCGGACAGGGGAACGAGCAGTACTTC	CSATGQGNEQYF
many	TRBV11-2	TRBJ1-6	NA	TGTGCCAGCAGCCACCCAGGGACCGATTCACCCCTCCACTTT	CASSHPGTDSPLHF
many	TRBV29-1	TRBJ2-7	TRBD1	TGCAGCGTTGAGGCAGGACAGGGTCTCGAGCAGTACTTC	CSVEAGQGLEQYF
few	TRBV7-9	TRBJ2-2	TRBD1	TGTGCCAGCATCCTACAGGGGGATAACACCGGGGAGCTGTTTTTT	CASILQGDNTGELFF
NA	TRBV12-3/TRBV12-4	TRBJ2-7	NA	TGTGCCAGCAGTTTTCAAGGGCAGGGGTCTGATTACGAGCAGTACTTC	CASSFQGQGSDYEQYF
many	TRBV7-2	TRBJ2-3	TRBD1	TGTGCCAGCAGCTTACACAGGGGGAGCGGCACAGATACGCAGTATTTT	CASSLHRGSGTDTQYF
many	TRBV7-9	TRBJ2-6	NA	TGTGCCAGCAGCCCCCGTCAGGTAGGGCCCGGGGCCAACGTCCTGACTTTC	CASSPRQVGPGANVLTF
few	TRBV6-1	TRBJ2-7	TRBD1	TGTGCCAGCAGTGAAGAGGGGGCCCTGGATTACGAGCAGTACTTC	CASSEEGALDYEQYF
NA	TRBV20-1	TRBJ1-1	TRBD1	TGCAGTGCGAGAGACAGGGGTATGTGGTCTAGTGAAGCTTTCTTT	CSARDRGMWSSEAFF
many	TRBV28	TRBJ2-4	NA	TGTGCCAGCAGTTTAAGCCCAGGTGTGGCTGACAACATTCAGTACTTC	CASSLSPGVADNIQYF
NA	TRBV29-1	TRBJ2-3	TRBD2	TGCAGCGTTGAGGGACTAGCGGGGGGCATCACAGATACGCAGTATTTT	CSVEGLAGGITDTQYF
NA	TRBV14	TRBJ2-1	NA	TGTGCCAGCAGCCCGGGACACAACTCCTACAATGAGCAGTTCTTC	CASSPGHNSYNEQFF
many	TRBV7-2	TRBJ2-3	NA	TGTGCCAGCAGCTTAGGAACAGGGAGTGCAGATACGCAGTATTTT	CASSLGTGSADTQYF
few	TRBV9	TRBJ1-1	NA	TGTGCCAGCAGCGTAGATGGGCAGAACACTGAAGCTTTCTTT	CASSVDGQNTEAFF
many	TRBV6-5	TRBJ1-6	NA	TGTGCCAGCAGTTACGGCGGGAGCTCCTATAATTCACCCCTCCACTTT	CASSYGGSSYNSPLHF
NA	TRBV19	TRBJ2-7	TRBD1	TGTGCCAGTAGTATTGACAGGGAAGAAAGCGGCTACGAGCAGTACTTC	CASSIDREESGYEQYF
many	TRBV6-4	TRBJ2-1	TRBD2	TGTGCCAGCAGTGAAGGGACTAGCGGGATTTATGAGCAGTTCTTC	CASSEGTSGIYEQFF
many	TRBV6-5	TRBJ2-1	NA	TGTGCCAGCAGTTTCGCCCTTGCTAGCTACAATGAGCAGTTCTTC	CASSFALASYNEQFF
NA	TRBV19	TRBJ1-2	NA	TGTGCCACCAGAGGGATCACCGGGATTCAGAACGGCTATGGCTACACCTTC	CATRGITGIQNGYGYTF
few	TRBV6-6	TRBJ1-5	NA	TGTGCCAGCAGCGAATGGACTCGGGATAGCAATCAGCCCCAGCATTTT	CASSEWTRDSNQPQHF
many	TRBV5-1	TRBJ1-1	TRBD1	TGCGCCAGCAGCTTGGGCCCGACAGGGCGGAACACTGAAGCTTTCTTT	CASSLGPTGRNTEAFF
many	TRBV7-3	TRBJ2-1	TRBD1	TGTGCCAGCAGCTTAAATTTCGAAGGGGGCGCTTACAATGAGCAGTTCTTC	CASSLNFEGGAYNEQFF
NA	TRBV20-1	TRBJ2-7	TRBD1	TGCAGTGCTAGAGATCCGACAGGGGCCCCCTACGAGCAGTACTTC	CSARDPTGAPYEQYF
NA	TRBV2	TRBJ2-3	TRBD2	TGTGCCAGCAGTGGAGATCTAGCGGGGAGAAGTAAGCCAGATACGCAGTATTTT	CASSGDLAGRSKPDTQYF
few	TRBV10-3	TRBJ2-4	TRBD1	TGTGCCATCAGTGGACAGGGAAAAAACATTCAGTACTTC	CAISGQGKNIQYF
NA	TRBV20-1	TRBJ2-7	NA	TGCAGTGCTAGAGGTCCAGCCTGGTACGAGCAGTACTTC	CSARGPAWYEQYF
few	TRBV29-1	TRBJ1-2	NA	TGCAGCGTTGAAGAGTCTGACATCTATGGCTACACCTTC	CSVEESDIYGYTF
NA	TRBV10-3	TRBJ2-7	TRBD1	TGTGCCATCAGGGGGGACAGGGGCTACGAGCAGTACTTC	CAIRGDRGYEQYF
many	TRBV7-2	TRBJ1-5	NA	TGTGCCAGCAGCCCAGAAGGGCTTGGGAGCAATCAGCCCCAGCATTTT	CASSPEGLGSNQPQHF
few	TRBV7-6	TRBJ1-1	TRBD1	TGTGCCAGCAGCTTAGGCCCAGGGGGCGGCACTGAAGCTTTCTTT	CASSLGPGGGTEAFF
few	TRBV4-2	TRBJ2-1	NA	TGTGCCAGCAGCCAAGGGGCTAGTTTGGAGAACAATGAGCAGTTCTTC	CASSQGASLENNEQFF
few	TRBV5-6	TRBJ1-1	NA	TGTGCCAGCAGCTTGGAACCGGGGGCGCGCACTGAAGCTTTCTTT	CASSLEPGARTEAFF
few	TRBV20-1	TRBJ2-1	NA	TGCAGTGCCAGCATCAGCTGGCCCGGGCCGGAGTCCGGAGAGCAGTTCTTC	CSASISWPGPESGEQFF
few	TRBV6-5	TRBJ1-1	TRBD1	TGTGCCAGCAGTTACACCGCCGAAACCGGGACAGGGAACACTGAAGCTTTCTTT	CASSYTAETGTGNTEAFF
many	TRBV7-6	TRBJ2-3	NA	TGTGCCAGCAGCTCTGCGGACTGGCGGGATACGCAGTATTTT	CASSSADWRDTQYF
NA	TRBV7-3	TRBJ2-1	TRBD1	TGTGCCAGCAGCTTAACTGGGCCAGGGGGCAATGAGCAGTTCTTC	CASSLTGPGGNEQFF
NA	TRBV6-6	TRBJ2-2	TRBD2	TGTGCCAGCAGGGGGACTAGCGAGGTCACCGGGGAGCTGTTTTTT	CASRGTSEVTGELFF